Listed below are T cell receptor beta chains from one sample, sequenced in a study of cytomegalovirus exposure and HLA in healthy donors. Method: immunoSEQ multiplex PCR; TCRdb's copy keeps in-frame clones and lacks some. In the table there are around 130,000 clones, about 81% of which are singletons. Sequencing was performed on PBMCs. The source of these receptors is a woman in her thirties or forties in good health and CMV-seropositive. Both conserved end residues are part of each CDR3. Fields, in order: clone size, J gene, V gene, CDR3 protein. Size is stated for part of the rows, as once, few or many counts, or as a class when the clone is expanded.

NA,TRBJ2-3,TRBV11-2,CASSDYRGGTDTQYF
NA,TRBJ1-1,TRBV18,CASSPGQIEAFF
NA,TRBJ1-4,TRBV7-2,CASSLWDRGPNEKLFF
NA,TRBJ2-3,TRBV2,CASGGAGETDTQYF
NA,TRBJ1-5,TRBV6-1,CAVQGTGNQPQHF
NA,TRBJ1-6,TRBV10-3,CAISDNLPKFDSPLHF
once,TRBJ1-5,TRBV28,CASSFGADQPQHF
NA,TRBJ2-7,TRBV4-3,CASSQESQGREQYF
NA,TRBJ1-1,TRBV29-1,CSVWGYEAFF
NA,TRBJ1-2,TRBV6-4,CARSPRTF
NA,TRBJ1-5,TRBV30,CAWSDGANQPQHF
few,TRBJ2-5,TRBV14,CASSQEHTRYGTQYF
NA,TRBJ1-5,TRBV19,CASSSYGTGGNQPQHF
NA,TRBJ2-7,TRBV28,CASSRGLYEQYF
NA,TRBJ2-7,TRBV6-9,CASSSRTGSYEQYF
NA,TRBJ1-5,TRBV10-3,CAISEALKDRGHQPQHF
NA,TRBJ1-1,TRBV9,CASSEFDRGFTEAFF
few,TRBJ1-2,TRBV6-5,CASSSWTGGDYGYTF
NA,TRBJ2-1,TRBV27,CASSLSALGVNEQFF
few,TRBJ1-5,TRBV28,CASSPYGTGYSNQPQHF
NA,TRBJ1-5,TRBV21-1,CASSKALKDRGRINQPQHF
once,TRBJ1-1,TRBV27,CASSTGSTEAFF